This is a list of T cell receptor beta chains from one sample in a study of T cells after yellow fever vaccination. Each CDR3 protein gets one entry after TCRdb re-called the 5' RACE reads with MiXCR. This repertoire shows 350,000 to 450,000 distinct CDR3 sequences, around 6.4% found once; its top ten account for roughly 15%. Sample: PBMCs, taken 5 days after the yellow fever booster vaccination. The receptors here all came from a man younger than 40 who received the YFV17D yellow fever vaccine. The CDR3 runs from the conserved cysteine through the conserved F or W. Each record gives: clone size, V gene, J gene, D gene, CDR3 DNA, CDR3 protein. D genes are given only for firm matches. For some rows the clone size is stated as once, few or many, or as a class when expanded; others skip it.

abundance: few
v_gene: TRBV29-1
j_gene: TRBJ2-2
d_gene: TRBD2
CDR3nt: TGCAGCGTTGTCACCGGGAGGGGCACCGGGGAGCTGTTTTTT
CDR3aa: CSVVTGRGTGELFF

abundance: many
v_gene: TRBV5-1
j_gene: TRBJ2-3
d_gene: .
CDR3nt: TGCGCCAGCAGCGGGGCCACCACGGATACGCAGTATTTT
CDR3aa: CASSGATTDTQYF

abundance: .
v_gene: TRBV5-1
j_gene: TRBJ1-2
d_gene: TRBD1
CDR3nt: TGCGCCAGCAGCGAGGACAGGGCTGACTACACCTTC
CDR3aa: CASSEDRADYTF

abundance: few
v_gene: TRBV9
j_gene: TRBJ2-7
d_gene: .
CDR3nt: TGTGCCAGCAGCGTCGGCCCCTCCTACGAGCAGTACTTC
CDR3aa: CASSVGPSYEQYF

abundance: few
v_gene: TRBV6-2/TRBV6-3
j_gene: TRBJ2-1
d_gene: .
CDR3nt: TGTGCCAGCAGCAACCCGTCAACTAGGGTTACAAGTGAGCAGTTCTTC
CDR3aa: CASSNPSTRVTSEQFF

abundance: .
v_gene: TRBV5-1
j_gene: TRBJ2-5
d_gene: .
CDR3nt: TGCGCCAGCAGCTGGCAGGGAGAGGGGTATGAGACCCAGTACTTC
CDR3aa: CASSWQGEGYETQYF

abundance: few
v_gene: TRBV18
j_gene: TRBJ2-1
d_gene: .
CDR3nt: TGTGCCAGCTCACCCCAGGCGTTGACTGGCTCCTACAATGAGCAGTTCTTC
CDR3aa: CASSPQALTGSYNEQFF

abundance: few
v_gene: TRBV3-1
j_gene: TRBJ2-4
d_gene: TRBD2
CDR3nt: TGTGCCAGCAGCCAAGGGGGACTAGCGGAGTACTTC
CDR3aa: CASSQGGLAEYF

abundance: many
v_gene: TRBV3-1
j_gene: TRBJ1-5
d_gene: .
CDR3nt: TGTGCCAGCAGCCAAGATTTCAATCAGCCCCAGCATTTT
CDR3aa: CASSQDFNQPQHF

abundance: few
v_gene: TRBV5-1
j_gene: TRBJ2-1
d_gene: TRBD2
CDR3nt: TGCGCCAGCAGCTTGGTGGTCTTAGCGGGAGGGCCTATTGTCCCCAATGAGCAGTTCTTC
CDR3aa: CASSLVVLAGGPIVPNEQFF

abundance: many
v_gene: TRBV2
j_gene: TRBJ2-2
d_gene: TRBD2
CDR3nt: TGTGCCAGCACCCCAGCGGGAACGACGGCCGGGGAGCTGTTTTTT
CDR3aa: CASTPAGTTAGELFF

abundance: many
v_gene: TRBV9
j_gene: TRBJ2-1
d_gene: .
CDR3nt: TGTGCCAGCAGCGTAGTTGGGGGATCCTACAATGAGCAGTTCTTC
CDR3aa: CASSVVGGSYNEQFF

abundance: few
v_gene: TRBV4-3
j_gene: TRBJ2-7
d_gene: .
CDR3nt: TGCGCCAGCAGCCAAGAGGGGGGTACGATCCACTTC
CDR3aa: CASSQEGGTIHF

abundance: few
v_gene: TRBV18
j_gene: TRBJ2-7
d_gene: .
CDR3nt: TGTGCCAGCTCACTGTGGGAGGGGGCGGACCCCTACGAGCAGTACTTC
CDR3aa: CASSLWEGADPYEQYF

abundance: few
v_gene: TRBV7-2
j_gene: TRBJ2-3
d_gene: .
CDR3nt: TGTGCCAGCAGCTTAGGTGGGAGCTCATGGAGTGATACGCAGTATTTT
CDR3aa: CASSLGGSSWSDTQYF

abundance: few
v_gene: TRBV28
j_gene: TRBJ2-7
d_gene: .
CDR3nt: TGTGCCAGCAGTTTATTTTCTCTTACCTACGAGCAGTACTTC
CDR3aa: CASSLFSLTYEQYF

abundance: .
v_gene: TRBV12-3/TRBV12-4
j_gene: TRBJ1-5
d_gene: .
CDR3nt: TGTGCCAGCAGTTTTGACGAAAATCAGCCCCAGCATTTT
CDR3aa: CASSFDENQPQHF

abundance: .
v_gene: TRBV5-1
j_gene: TRBJ2-5
d_gene: TRBD2
CDR3nt: TGCGCCAGCAGCTATCGACTAGCGGGAGTGGCCCCCTTCCAAGAGACCCAGTACTTC
CDR3aa: CASSYRLAGVAPFQETQYF

abundance: few
v_gene: TRBV6-4
j_gene: TRBJ2-2
d_gene: TRBD1
CDR3nt: TGTGCCAGCAGTGAAAGACAGGGGGTTACCGGGGAGCTGTTTTTT
CDR3aa: CASSERQGVTGELFF

abundance: many
v_gene: TRBV7-8
j_gene: TRBJ2-1
d_gene: TRBD2
CDR3nt: TGTGCCAGCAGCTCCAGTAGCGGGAGGCATTACAATGAGCAGTTCTTC
CDR3aa: CASSSSSGRHYNEQFF

abundance: many
v_gene: TRBV5-4
j_gene: TRBJ2-1
d_gene: .
CDR3nt: TGTGCCACCGCTGGCACTAGCACCTACAATGAGCAGTTCTTC
CDR3aa: CATAGTSTYNEQFF

abundance: many
v_gene: TRBV24-1
j_gene: TRBJ2-3
d_gene: .
CDR3nt: TGTGCCACACAGGGACCCGCCACAGATACGCAGTATTTT
CDR3aa: CATQGPATDTQYF

abundance: many
v_gene: TRBV25-1
j_gene: TRBJ2-1
d_gene: TRBD2
CDR3nt: TGTGCCAGCAGTGATGTACTAGCGGGAGTGAATGAGCAGTTCTTC
CDR3aa: CASSDVLAGVNEQFF

abundance: many
v_gene: TRBV20-1
j_gene: TRBJ2-3
d_gene: .
CDR3nt: TGCAGTGCGACGGGGCTTGGCGGCACAGATACGCAGTATTTT
CDR3aa: CSATGLGGTDTQYF

abundance: few
v_gene: TRBV3-1
j_gene: TRBJ2-7
d_gene: .
CDR3nt: TGTGCCAGCAGCCAAGATAACAGGCGGTACGAGCAGTACTTC
CDR3aa: CASSQDNRRYEQYF

abundance: .
v_gene: TRBV6-2/TRBV6-3
j_gene: TRBJ2-5
d_gene: TRBD2
CDR3nt: TGTGCCAGCAGTAACCCGGGACTAGCGGCTCAAGAGACCCAGTACTTC
CDR3aa: CASSNPGLAAQETQYF

abundance: many
v_gene: TRBV7-2
j_gene: TRBJ2-3
d_gene: .
CDR3nt: TGTGCCAGCAGCTTAGTCATACCAGATACGCAGTATTTT
CDR3aa: CASSLVIPDTQYF

abundance: many
v_gene: TRBV12-3/TRBV12-4
j_gene: TRBJ2-7
d_gene: .
CDR3nt: TGTGCCAGCAGTTATATCGGCAGTCTCTACGAGCAGTACTTC
CDR3aa: CASSYIGSLYEQYF

abundance: .
v_gene: TRBV15
j_gene: TRBJ2-7
d_gene: TRBD1
CDR3nt: TGTGCCACCAGCAGCCGGGACAGGGGTTCCTACGAGCAGTACTTC
CDR3aa: CATSSRDRGSYEQYF

abundance: few
v_gene: TRBV11-3
j_gene: TRBJ2-3
d_gene: .
CDR3nt: TGTGCCAGCAGCCTGCTAGGCTCGGCAGATACGCAGTATTTT
CDR3aa: CASSLLGSADTQYF

abundance: few
v_gene: TRBV29-1
j_gene: TRBJ2-3
d_gene: .
CDR3nt: TGCAGCGCTGGGAGAGGCGGCGGGGAAGATACGCAGTATTTT
CDR3aa: CSAGRGGGEDTQYF

abundance: many
v_gene: TRBV20-1
j_gene: TRBJ2-7
d_gene: .
CDR3nt: TGCAGTGCTAGAGAGGAGTACGAGCAGTACTTC
CDR3aa: CSAREEYEQYF